This TCR beta chain was profiled in a study of cytomegalovirus exposure and HLA in healthy donors (dated by TCRdb to about 2017). About the study as a whole: An earlier analysis of approximately 640 of the donors reported 250 to 300 Gb of sequence data and 117 million unique TCR beta sequences from about 179 million T cells. In a later analysis, previously published TCR beta repertoires from several hundred donors were re-analyzed and high-resolution HLA genotyping was added so that TCR occurrence patterns could be studied. Besides the first cohort of about 730 subjects, a separate validation cohort made up of roughly 120 different subjects was used. The study aimed to test whether cataloging public T cell receptors could reveal signatures of past pathogen exposure. Every discovery cohort repertoire had been produced on one sequencing platform. Among some 400 genotyped donors of the cohort, an average of around 240,000 unique TCR beta nucleotide sequences were sequenced per donor, roughly 18% of them non-productive. The later analysis used no new phenotypic data to find candidate immune exposures, relying instead on TCR beta sequences and their occurrence across donors. Using immunosequencing, the study profiled T cell repertoires from around 670 subjects and related those repertoires to cytomegalovirus serostatus. To predict cytomegalovirus infection status, the study brought together high-throughput TCR immunosequencing, statistical association of individual TCRs with disease status, and machine learning. To decide whether each TCR beta V gene segment behaved as functional or pseudogenic, an earlier analysis of approximately 590 of the donors relied on high-throughput TCR beta sequencing. An early release that covered about 600 HLA-typed donors contained approximately 300 gigabases of sequencing data and about 84 million unique TCR sequences. The genetic ancestry cluster associated with self-reported Caucasian donors included 70% to 85% of the 300 to 400 genotyped donors. Donor age, sex, ethnicity and CMV serostatus were collected together with the repertoire data. Class I and class II HLA loci were covered by the typing at four-digit resolution. Because of strong linkage in the cohort, 4 to 6 DR-DQ haplotypes were treated as single units for association and clustering. Typing coverage differed by locus: A, B, C, DRB1 and DQB1 were typed in about 629-630 donors, DQA1 in 500 to 550, DPA1 in 600 to 610, and DPB1 in just under 480. A later genetic analysis used genome-wide SNP genotypes for about 60% of the 666 donors, treating that subset as a discovery cohort. The investigation overall reported the following: The presence/absence analyses assumed that sequencing depth was roughly uniform across donors, and that assumption may not be true. A few of the identified cytomegalovirus-associated TCR beta chains were confirmed in vitro to be specific for cytomegalovirus antigens. Linkage disequilibrium might explain the correlated functional status among segregating V segments, but an unknown experimental factor could not be ruled out. A further reported finding was that TCR beta sequences accurately predicted the HLA-A and HLA-B alleles for most subjects in the first cohort. Strong co-occurrence of HLA alleles, especially DR and DQ, made assigning TCR associations to individual alleles difficult. Roughly 17 rarely observed V segments, including chromosome 9 orphons, were excluded from the earlier analysis of about 600 of the donors because counts were too low. HLA typing was unavailable for some donors at each locus, so association tests used only the typed subset. A total of 150 to 200 TCR beta chains were listed by the study as associated with cytomegalovirus. CMV serostatus was the only immune exposure information available for the cohort. A later genetic analysis associated a missense DCLRE1C variant with V-gene and J-gene trimming of TCR beta chains, and an independent cohort replicated the association. Compared with equally common non-associated chains, HLA-associated TCR beta chains in a later analysis were more clonally expanded and had lower generation probabilities. In a later analysis, most CMV-associated TCR beta chains were found to appear HLA-restricted, with HLA associations seemingly driven largely by CMV exposure. The classifier was reported to diagnose cytomegalovirus status with high specificity and sensitivity in both the original cohort and the validation cohort. Some IMGT-functional V segments, including TRBV6-2 and TRBV6-3, could not be told apart with the 87-base-pair reads, so those segments were excluded. In a later genetic analysis, fewer N-insertions in productive TCRs were reported among donors in an Asian-associated ancestry cluster than the roughly 700-donor mean. At a false discovery rate of 0.05, a later analysis linked about 16,000 TCR beta sequences to specific HLA alleles. Across donors, most TCR sequences were observed very rarely, whereas some public TCRs were present in many individuals. A cluster of highly shared sequence variants was judged likely to represent a technical artifact of the sequencing pipeline. The cohort was sequenced for TCR beta chains only, and without alpha or paired-chain data the features that could be detected were limited. It was suggested by the authors that the approach could potentially be generalized to other disease states and immunological phenotypes. In a later analysis, several top co-occurrence clusters were reported to appear linked to parvovirus B19, influenza, CMV and Epstein-Barr virus. In an earlier analysis of some 500 of the donors, most TCR beta V segments appeared in productive rearrangements about 87% or about 30% of the time, broadly matching IMGT annotations. A later analysis found that TCR association rates varied across HLA loci, with DRB1 alleles showing the most associated TCRs and HLA-C alleles the fewest.

Spanning cysteine to phenylalanine, the CDR3 consists of 17 amino acids. Just the 51-base CDR3 DNA is kept, in frame starting at base 1. V drops 0 bases and J drops 2 bases, leaving 16 bases in between. Based on the germline V gene, the CDR1 and CDR2 sequences are LGHNA and YNFKEQ. This clone appeared a few times. Its antigen is unknown. No quality values exist for individual bases; no much larger clone is one base distant. Library construction relied on the immunoSEQ multiplex PCR assay. For the multiplex PCR, a mixture combining 60 forward primers for TCR Vbeta segments and 13 reverse primers for TCR Jbeta segments was used. The CDR3 region of rearranged TCR beta genes was amplified from genomic DNA by a multiplex PCR assay. On the Illumina HiSeq System, the amplified TCR beta libraries were sequenced as 87-base-pair reads. In the paper's pipeline: Across the 500 to 850 repertoires, a later analysis counted roughly 77 million unique TCR beta chains, about 10 million of which were shared by at least two donors. To remove PCR and sequencing errors, raw reads were error-corrected and collapsed into unique sequences using a nearest-neighbor algorithm that merged closely related sequences. To assign V, D and J gene segments, CDR3 sequences were aligned to IMGT reference sequences. Each retained sequence needed at least a six-nucleotide match to both a V gene segment and a J gene segment. Rearrangements were called productive when the CDR3 lacked stop codons and stayed in frame with V and J; all others were non-productive. Following IMGT convention, CDR3 was defined as the stretch from the second conserved V-encoded cysteine up to the conserved J-encoded phenylalanine. Sequences without an unambiguous match to a single V gene segment were excluded from the earlier analysis of approximately 600 of the donors. An earlier analysis of just under 600 of the donors called V segments functional above 56.7% productive rearrangements and segregating when the between-donor standard deviation exceeded 5%. A statistical classification framework was built for diagnosing cytomegalovirus status from the catalog of TCR beta chain sequences. A later analysis assigned V and J genes by comparing TCR nucleotide sequences with IMGT/GENE-DB human TR gene sequences. The TCRdist pipeline was used in a later analysis to assign CDR3 sequences and most-parsimonious VDJ recombination scenarios. In a later analysis, each TCR beta chain was defined by its CDR3 amino acid sequence together with its V-gene family, and reads lacking a unique V-gene family were excluded. As a way to deal with suspected cross-contamination and a sequencing artifact, a later analysis dropped hundreds of nucleotide sequences that were highly shared and had low generation probability. In a later analysis, a clonal expansion index was calculated for each public chain from normalized within-repertoire ranks of inferred template counts. In a later analysis, generation probabilities were computed with a VDJ recombination model fitted to out-of-frame rearrangements, and the resulting probabilities were checked against IGoR. A later analysis scored TCR-TCR, TCR-HLA and TCR-CMV co-occurrence with hypergeometric tests, applying a repertoire-size bias correction to TCR pairs. To estimate false discovery rates, a later analysis permuted the HLA or CMV assignments 20 times. In a later analysis, co-occurring TCRs were grouped with DBSCAN, and TCRdist sequence similarity was added when clustering was performed within HLA-allele-positive subsets. Repertoires with fewer than 30,000 or more than 120,000 public chains were left out of co-occurrence clustering, as were five repertoires with anomalous nucleotide sharing. TCRdb holds this immuneACCESS table with in-frame rearrangements only. Some clones are missing; in checked studies, unresolved V genes explain under half, and the rest has no known cause. D and trimming come from the DNA, and the V and J calls and clone size come from that table. For this sample the table gives approximately 180,000 clones, of which over 75% were detected only once. The ten largest clones capture approximately 0.23% of the sample.

The cohort comprised 710 or so healthy bone marrow donors. Cohort members were all nominally healthy when sampled, although unrecorded immune exposures were likely present. The donor was CMV seronegative and belonged to the group of 350 to 400 seronegative cohort members. A peripheral blood sample was provided by each donor, and peripheral blood mononuclear cells were used for TCR beta sequencing. The Qiagen DNeasy Blood Extraction Kit was used to extract genomic DNA from the blood cell samples. Recombination linked TRBV4-2 to TRBJ2-5; matching of 7 bases hints at TRBD2 as the D gene. This clonotype was sampled from a girl in the first two years of life in good health and CMV-seronegative. What was sequenced was PBMCs. The encoded CDR3 is CASSQDPKGGVQETQYF. The DNA sequence reads TGTGCCAGCAGCCAAGATCCGAAGGGGGGGGTGCAAGAGACCCAGTACTTC.